These T cell receptor beta chains were read from a single sample in a study of T cell responses to AZD1222 COVID-19 vaccine. Measured with immunoSEQ multiplex PCR; TCRdb has only the in-frame clones, and not every one. In the table there are 150,000 to 200,000 clones, roughly 86% of which are singletons. The material was peripheral blood, obtained on day 0 of AZD1222 vaccination. Every receptor here comes from an adult in good health. Each CDR3 is given with its conserved first and last residue. Each record gives: J gene, D gene, clone size, V gene, CDR3 DNA, CDR3 protein. A D gene is named only where the DNA matches it firmly. Rows give clone size only sometimes, using once, few, many, or a class for an expanded clone.

j_call: TRBJ1-1; d_call: TRBD1; clone_size: once; v_call: TRBV29-1; cdr3_nt: TGCAGCGTCGACAGGGTTAACACTGAAGCTTTCTTT; cdr3_aa: CSVDRVNTEAFF
j_call: TRBJ2-7; d_call: .; clone_size: .; v_call: TRBV28; cdr3_nt: TGTGCCAGCAGCCTTGCGGGATACGAGCAGTACTTC; cdr3_aa: CASSLAGYEQYF
j_call: TRBJ2-4; d_call: .; clone_size: .; v_call: TRBV4-2; cdr3_nt: TGTGCCAGCAGCCAACAGGGGCAAAACATTCAGTACTTC; cdr3_aa: CASSQQGQNIQYF
j_call: TRBJ2-3; d_call: TRBD1; clone_size: .; v_call: TRBV6-1; cdr3_nt: TGTGCCAGCAGTGGCTCAGCAGGGGGCAGGCGGACAGATACGCAGTATTTT; cdr3_aa: CASSGSAGGRRTDTQYF
j_call: TRBJ2-7; d_call: .; clone_size: .; v_call: TRBV3-1/TRBV3-2; cdr3_nt: TGTGCCAGCAGCCAAGATGTTGAGCAGTACTTC; cdr3_aa: CASSQDVEQYF
j_call: TRBJ2-5; d_call: .; clone_size: .; v_call: TRBV2; cdr3_nt: TGTGCCAGCAGCCTCCAGGGGCCCCATTACTTC; cdr3_aa: CASSLQGPHYF
j_call: TRBJ1-1; d_call: .; clone_size: .; v_call: TRBV7-6; cdr3_nt: TGTGCCAGCAGCTCGGCAGGGACGAACACTGAAGCTTTCTTT; cdr3_aa: CASSSAGTNTEAFF
j_call: TRBJ2-7; d_call: .; clone_size: .; v_call: TRBV28; cdr3_nt: TGTGCCAGCAGTTATCCGGAGGGGGCGGAAAACGAGCAGTACTTC; cdr3_aa: CASSYPEGAENEQYF
j_call: TRBJ1-2; d_call: .; clone_size: .; v_call: TRBV7-9; cdr3_nt: TGTGCCAGCAGCTTAAAAGGGGACAACTATGGCTACACCTTC; cdr3_aa: CASSLKGDNYGYTF
j_call: TRBJ2-3; d_call: .; clone_size: .; v_call: TRBV4-1; cdr3_nt: TGCGCCAGCAGCCAAGATCCAGGGACAGATACGCAGTATTTT; cdr3_aa: CASSQDPGTDTQYF
j_call: TRBJ1-2; d_call: TRBD1; clone_size: .; v_call: TRBV4-1; cdr3_nt: TGCGCCAGCAGCCAACGACCTCCGGGACAGGGCTACACCTTC; cdr3_aa: CASSQRPPGQGYTF
j_call: TRBJ2-5; d_call: TRBD2; clone_size: .; v_call: TRBV6-2/TRBV6-3; cdr3_nt: TGTGCCAGCAGTTACATCGGTCTAGCGGGGGGAGAGACCCAGTACTTC; cdr3_aa: CASSYIGLAGGETQYF
j_call: TRBJ1-5; d_call: .; clone_size: .; v_call: TRBV27; cdr3_nt: TGTGCCAGCTCCCAGGGAGGGTTGGGACAGCCCCAGCATTTT; cdr3_aa: CASSQGGLGQPQHF
j_call: TRBJ2-3; d_call: .; clone_size: once; v_call: TRBV2; cdr3_nt: TGTGCCAGCAGCGCGGACCGAGATACGCAGTATTTT; cdr3_aa: CASSADRDTQYF
j_call: TRBJ1-1; d_call: .; clone_size: .; v_call: TRBV28; cdr3_nt: TGTGCCAGCAGCGTCGACAGGATGATGGGTAACACTGAAGCTTTCTTT; cdr3_aa: CASSVDRMMGNTEAFF
j_call: TRBJ2-5; d_call: .; clone_size: .; v_call: TRBV5-1; cdr3_nt: TGCGCCAGCAGCTTGGGGTTAGGAGCCACCCAAGAGACCCAGTACTTC; cdr3_aa: CASSLGLGATQETQYF
j_call: TRBJ1-4; d_call: TRBD1; clone_size: .; v_call: TRBV30; cdr3_nt: TGTGCCTGGAGTACAGGGGTCGGCGAAAAACTGTTTTTT; cdr3_aa: CAWSTGVGEKLFF
j_call: TRBJ2-7; d_call: .; clone_size: .; v_call: TRBV11-2; cdr3_nt: TGTGCCAGCAGCTTGTCAAACAGGGTCGAGCAGTACTTC; cdr3_aa: CASSLSNRVEQYF
j_call: TRBJ2-1; d_call: TRBD2; clone_size: .; v_call: TRBV11-1; cdr3_nt: TGTGCCAGCAGCTGGGGACTAGCGGGGCTCAATGAGCAGTTCTTC; cdr3_aa: CASSWGLAGLNEQFF
j_call: TRBJ2-5; d_call: .; clone_size: once; v_call: TRBV5-1; cdr3_nt: TGCGCCAGCGGCCGGACCATCCTGTCTCAAGAGACCCAGTACTTC; cdr3_aa: CASGRTILSQETQYF
j_call: TRBJ1-1; d_call: .; clone_size: .; v_call: TRBV28; cdr3_nt: TGTGCCACCCACCTGAACACTGAAGCTTTCTTT; cdr3_aa: CATHLNTEAFF
j_call: TRBJ2-3; d_call: TRBD2; clone_size: .; v_call: TRBV7-2; cdr3_nt: TGTGCCAGCAGACCGGGAGGAACAGATACGCAGTATTTT; cdr3_aa: CASRPGGTDTQYF
j_call: TRBJ1-5; d_call: .; clone_size: .; v_call: TRBV6-1; cdr3_nt: TGTGCCAGCAGTGACCTCCAGCCCCAGCATTTT; cdr3_aa: CASSDLQPQHF
j_call: TRBJ2-7; d_call: TRBD2; clone_size: .; v_call: TRBV5-1; cdr3_nt: TGCGCCAGCAGCTTGGCGGGGACTAGCATCCTGGGCGAGCAGTACTTC; cdr3_aa: CASSLAGTSILGEQYF
j_call: TRBJ1-1; d_call: .; clone_size: many; v_call: TRBV19; cdr3_nt: TGTGCCAGTAGTACGACACTTAACACTGAAGCTTTCTTT; cdr3_aa: CASSTTLNTEAFF
j_call: TRBJ1-5; d_call: .; clone_size: .; v_call: TRBV30; cdr3_nt: TGTGCCTGGAGTGTGGCAGCCATCAATCAGCCCCAGCATTTT; cdr3_aa: CAWSVAAINQPQHF
j_call: TRBJ1-2; d_call: .; clone_size: .; v_call: TRBV27; cdr3_nt: TGTGCCAGCAGTTTATCCGGCGGGATTGGCTACACCTTC; cdr3_aa: CASSLSGGIGYTF
j_call: TRBJ2-1; d_call: .; clone_size: .; v_call: TRBV24-1; cdr3_nt: TGTGCCACCAGTGACCTCGACTCCTCCGATAGGAAAGGGCTCTCCTACAATGAGCAGTTCTTC; cdr3_aa: CATSDLDSSDRKGLSYNEQFF
j_call: TRBJ2-7; d_call: .; clone_size: .; v_call: TRBV4-1; cdr3_nt: TGCGCCAGCAGCCAAGAGGGGGATTCCTACGAGCAGTACTTC; cdr3_aa: CASSQEGDSYEQYF
j_call: TRBJ2-7; d_call: .; clone_size: .; v_call: TRBV7-2; cdr3_nt: TGTGCCAGCAGCCCCGGTTACATACCCCACGAGCAGTACTTC; cdr3_aa: CASSPGYIPHEQYF
j_call: TRBJ1-4; d_call: .; clone_size: .; v_call: TRBV28; cdr3_nt: TGTGCCAGCAGTTTCACTCAGGGGCGTGCGTCTAATGAAAAACTGTTTTTT; cdr3_aa: CASSFTQGRASNEKLFF